This T cell receptor beta chain was captured in a study of CD8+ T cells in alopecia areata. Study overall: Those treated were given oral tofacitinib at 5 to 10 mg twice daily. Regarding the study as a whole: There were also resident alphabeta T cells of normal skin sequenced in scalp samples. On tofacitinib, scalp clonality and expanded CD8+ clones among top 100 fell significantly.

To note about this clone: What it binds is not known.

The germline V gene has CDR1 SGHNT and CDR2 YYREEE (reference sequence). Deletions cut 3 bases from V and 6 bases from J, with 17 bases between. CDR3 length equals 15 residues. Sample treatment: oral pan-JAK inhibitor, 5-10 mg twice daily. Extracted from the samples, RNA was reverse transcribed into cDNA to serve as the sequencing template. Method: immunoSEQ multiplex PCR; TCRdb's copy keeps in-frame clones and lacks some. The repertoire consists of roughly 110,000 clones, with about 83% occurring once and the leading ten covering roughly 23%. Source: CD8+ T cells sorted from blood, taken at week 24, from a patient treated with tofacitinib. This clonotype was obtained from a human donor with alopecia areata. J is TRBJ2-3 and V is TRBV5-4; either TRBD1 or TRBD2 may fit D (5 bases each). CDR3 amino acids: CASSYFRDETDTQYF. The CDR3 bases are TGTGCCAGCAGCTATTTCCGGGACGAGACGGATACGCAGTATTTT.